This TCR beta chain was captured by sequencing in a study of monozygotic twins with inflammatory bowel disease. The study, taken as a whole, reports: The authors found no support for a single strong IBD-associated signal or clonotype.

Turning to this clonotype: As yet, its antigen is unknown.

The UMIs carried a 6-nucleotide sample barcode, and they were added by template switching. Reanalyzing the 5' RACE reads, TCRdb keeps one entry per CDR3 protein, without DNA. The sample has 300,000 to 400,000 distinct CDR3 sequences, and its top ten clones hold 2% to 2.5%. CDR3 size: 13 residues. Germline-derived CDR1 and CDR2 are SGHDT and YYEEEE. The TCR comes from a human donor with ulcerative colitis or Crohn's disease, or a healthy co-twin of an affected twin (not recorded which). Sequenced material: blood. The genes are TRBV5-6 and TRBJ1-2; TCRdb's D call, TRBD1, is unchecked because there is no DNA. The CDR3 is CASSRTGRGGYTF.